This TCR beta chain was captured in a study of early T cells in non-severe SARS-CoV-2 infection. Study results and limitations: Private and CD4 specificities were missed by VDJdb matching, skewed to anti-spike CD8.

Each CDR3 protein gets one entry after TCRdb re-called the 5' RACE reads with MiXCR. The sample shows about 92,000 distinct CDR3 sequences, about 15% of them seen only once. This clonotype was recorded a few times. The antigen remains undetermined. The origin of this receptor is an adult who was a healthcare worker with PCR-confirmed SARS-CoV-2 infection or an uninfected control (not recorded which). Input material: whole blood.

CDR3 amino acids: CSAHRAGGPLNNYEQYF. In DNA form, the CDR3 reads TGCAGTGCTCACAGAGCGGGAGGGCCCCTGAACAACTACGAGCAGTACTTC. The chain combines TRBV20-1 with TRBJ2-7; 10 nucleotides match TRBD2. The CDR3 is 17 residues long. V lost 5 bases, J lost 3 bases, and 16 bases stayed unmatched. Germline-derived CDR1 and CDR2 are DFQATT and SNEGSKA (reference sequence).